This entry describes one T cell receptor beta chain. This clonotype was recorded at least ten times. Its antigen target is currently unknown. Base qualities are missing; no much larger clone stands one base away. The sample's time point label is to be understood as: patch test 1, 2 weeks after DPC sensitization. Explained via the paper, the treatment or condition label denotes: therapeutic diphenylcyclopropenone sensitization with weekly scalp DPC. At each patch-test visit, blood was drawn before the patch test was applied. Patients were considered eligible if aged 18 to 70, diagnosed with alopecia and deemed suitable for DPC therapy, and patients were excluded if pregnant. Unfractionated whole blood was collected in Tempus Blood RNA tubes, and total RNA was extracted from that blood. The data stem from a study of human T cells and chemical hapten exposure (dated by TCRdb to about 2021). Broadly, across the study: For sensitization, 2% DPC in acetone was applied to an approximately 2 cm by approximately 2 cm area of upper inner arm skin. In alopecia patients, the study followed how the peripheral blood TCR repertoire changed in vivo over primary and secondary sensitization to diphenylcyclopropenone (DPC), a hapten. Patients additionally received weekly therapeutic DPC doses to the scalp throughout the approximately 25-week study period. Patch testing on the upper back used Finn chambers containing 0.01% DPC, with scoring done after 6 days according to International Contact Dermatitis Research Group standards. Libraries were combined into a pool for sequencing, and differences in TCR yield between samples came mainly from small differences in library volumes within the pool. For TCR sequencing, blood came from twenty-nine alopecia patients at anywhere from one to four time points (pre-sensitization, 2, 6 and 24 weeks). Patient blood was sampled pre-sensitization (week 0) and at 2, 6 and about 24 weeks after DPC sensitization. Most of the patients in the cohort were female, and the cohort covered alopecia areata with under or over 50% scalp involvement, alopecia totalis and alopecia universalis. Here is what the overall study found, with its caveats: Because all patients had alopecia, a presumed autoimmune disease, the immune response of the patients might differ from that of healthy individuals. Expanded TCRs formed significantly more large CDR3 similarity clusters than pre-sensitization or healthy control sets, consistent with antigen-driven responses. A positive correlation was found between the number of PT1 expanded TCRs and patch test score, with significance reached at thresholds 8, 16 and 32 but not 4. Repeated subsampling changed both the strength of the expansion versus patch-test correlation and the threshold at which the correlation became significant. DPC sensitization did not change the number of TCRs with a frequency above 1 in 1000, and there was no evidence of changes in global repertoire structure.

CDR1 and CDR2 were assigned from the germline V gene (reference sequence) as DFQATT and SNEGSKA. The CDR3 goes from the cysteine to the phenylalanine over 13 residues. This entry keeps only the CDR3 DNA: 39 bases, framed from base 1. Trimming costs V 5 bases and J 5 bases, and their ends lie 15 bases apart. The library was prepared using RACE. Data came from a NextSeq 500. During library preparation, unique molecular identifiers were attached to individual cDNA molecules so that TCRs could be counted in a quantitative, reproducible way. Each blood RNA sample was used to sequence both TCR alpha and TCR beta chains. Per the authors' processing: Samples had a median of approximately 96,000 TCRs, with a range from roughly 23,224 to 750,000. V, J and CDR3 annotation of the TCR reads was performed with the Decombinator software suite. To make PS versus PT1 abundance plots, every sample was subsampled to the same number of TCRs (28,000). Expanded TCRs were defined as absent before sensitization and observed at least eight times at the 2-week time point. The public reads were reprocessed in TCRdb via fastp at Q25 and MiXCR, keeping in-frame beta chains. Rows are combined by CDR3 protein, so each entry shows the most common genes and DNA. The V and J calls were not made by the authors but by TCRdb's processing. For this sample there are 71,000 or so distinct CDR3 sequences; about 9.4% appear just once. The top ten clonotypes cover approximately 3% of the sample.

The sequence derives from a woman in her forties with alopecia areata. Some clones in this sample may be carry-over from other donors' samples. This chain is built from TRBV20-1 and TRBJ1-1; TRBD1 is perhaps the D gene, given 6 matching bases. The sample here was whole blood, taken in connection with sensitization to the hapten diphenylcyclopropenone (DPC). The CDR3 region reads CSASRDMRTEAFF. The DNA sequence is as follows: TGCAGTGCTTCTCGGGACATGAGGACTGAAGCTTTCTTT.